Presented here are 12 T cell receptor beta chains from one specimen sequenced in a study of blood T cell repertoires in COVID-19 (TCRdb year 2020). Library preparation employed the immunoSEQ multiplex PCR assay. TCRdb took this table from immuneACCESS and kept in-frame rearrangements with V and J called. Such tables lack part of the clones; where checked against another copy, unresolved V genes explain under half of the gap, and the rest is unexplained. The sample table lists under 300,000 clones, approximately 78% of them with a count of one. The top ten clonotypes cover around 12% of the sample. Sequenced material: peripheral blood. The receptors shown here come from a woman aged 55-70 years with active or convalescent COVID-19.

CDR3 coding DNA: TGTGCCAGCAGCCGTCGGGGGGCCGGGGCCAACGTCCTGACTTTC. This encodes CASSRRGAGANVLTF. This rearrangement joins TRBV5-6 to TRBJ2-6, with D tentatively TRBD2 (7 bases). CDR1 SGHDT and CDR2 YYEEEE come from the germline V gene. Deletions cut 4 bases from V and 4 bases from J, with 12 bases between. The CDR3 contains 15 residues.

In this sample, this clone turned up once. This sequence joins TRBV4-1 and TRBJ2-1; 7 bases map to TRBD1. Germline V CDR1 and CDR2: MGHRA, YSYEKL. With V trimmed by 1 base and J by 5 bases, 5 bases remained unmatched. The CDR3 length is 15 residues. CDR3 in DNA: TGCGCCAGCAGCCAAGGGGACAGAATGGACAATGAGCAGTTCTTC. This gives the protein CASSQGDRMDNEQFF.

V and J are TRBV7-9 and TRBJ2-7; 9 bases map to TRBD1. Germline lookup yields CDR1 SEHNR and CDR2 FQNEAQ (reference sequence). V lost 6 bases, J lost 5 bases, and 11 bases stayed unmatched. The CDR3 has 15 residues. As DNA, the CDR3 is TGTGCCAGCAGTTCCCCCGGGACAGGGTATCACGAGCAGTACTTC. The encoded protein is CASSSPGTGYHEQYF.

V and J are TRBV6-5 and TRBJ1-6; TRBD1 aligns across 8 bases. The CDR3 length is 13 residues. Germline CDR1 MNHEY, CDR2 SVGAGI. J lost 8 bases, V lost 7 bases, and 4 bases had no gene match. In DNA form, the CDR3 reads TGTGCCAGCACGGACAGGGTTGATTCACCCCTCCACTTT. This sequence encodes CASTDRVDSPLHF.

The chain carries TRBV5-1 and TRBJ2-7; 11 bases line up with TRBD2. This CDR3 is 15 amino acids long. Germline V gives CDR1 SGHRS, CDR2 YFSETQ. V was clipped by 5 bases and J by 3 bases; unmatched bases: 7. This CDR3 is CASRQTGTSGYEQYF. The CDR3 bases are TGCGCCAGCAGACAAACCGGGACTAGCGGCTACGAGCAGTACTTC.

The rearrangement links TRBV11-2 to TRBJ2-5, with 8 bases aligning to TRBD2. The CDR3 runs to 17 residues. Germline V lookup: CDR1 SGHAT, CDR2 FQNNGV. Trimming took 2 bases from V and 4 from J; bases not matched to a gene: 12. DNA of the CDR3: TGTGCCAGCAGCTTATCATGGCGGGGGGCCGCGGGAGAGACCCAGTACTTC. This gives the protein CASSLSWRGAAGETQYF.

The chain links TRBV19 to TRBJ2-7; 13 bases map to TRBD2. Trimming at V came to 10 bases and at J to 7 bases, leaving 7 bases not matched to a gene. CDR3 length: 13 amino acids. Germline-derived CDR1 and CDR2 are LNHDA and SQIVND (reference sequence). CDR3 residues: CATTSGGPREQYF. In nucleotides, the CDR3 is TGTGCCACGACTAGCGGGGGGCCACGGGAGCAGTACTTC.

This chain joins TRBV25-1 and TRBJ1-2; possible D gene TRBD1, 6 bases. V dropped 8 bases and J dropped 6 bases, with 10 bases sitting between them. The CDR3 sequence is 11 residues long. Per the germline V gene, CDR1 is MGHDK and CDR2 is SYGVNS. CDR3 in DNA: TGTGCCAGCTCATACAGGGATGGCTACACCTTC. Its translation: CASSYRDGYTF.

V usage is TRBV5-6 and J usage is TRBJ2-5, with 13 bases aligning to TRBD2. The junction had 4 bases not matched to a gene; V was cut back by 0 bases and J by 5 bases. Germline CDR1 and CDR2: SGHDT and YYEEEE. The CDR3 sequence is 16 residues long. The chain's CDR3 is CASSLEGLAGWETQYF. In DNA, the CDR3 is TGTGCCAGCAGCTTGGAGGGACTAGCGGGGTGGGAGACCCAGTACTTC.

The V gene is TRBV7-2, the J gene TRBJ2-7; D is perhaps TRBD2 (6 bases). Germline assignment: CDR1 SGHTA and CDR2 FQGNSA. The CDR3 extends over 13 amino acids. Trimming left V 4 bases short and J 3 bases short, with 10 bases between. The DNA of the CDR3 is TGTGCCAGCAGCTCGGGGGTGGGCTACGAGCAGTACTTC. This codes for CASSSGVGYEQYF.

This rearrangement joins TRBV5-1 to TRBJ2-3; the match to TRBD1 covers 9 bases. V shed 4 bases and J 6 bases; nucleotides not matched to a gene: 3. This CDR3 has 13 residues. CDR1 is SGHRS, CDR2 YFSETQ, per germline. CDR3 loop: CASSLTGGDTQYF. The CDR3 nucleotides read TGCGCCAGCAGCCTGACAGGGGGTGATACGCAGTATTTT.

The CDR3 bases are TGTGCCAGTAGTATAGAACAGTTTGCTAACGGCTACACCTTC. Its protein is CASSIEQFANGYTF. The chain couples TRBV19 to TRBJ1-2; D not resolved. Germline CDR1 reads LNHDA; CDR2 reads SQIVND (reference sequence). Between the trimmed V and J ends, which lost 0 bases and 8 bases, there was a span of 13 bases. The CDR3 totals 14 residues.